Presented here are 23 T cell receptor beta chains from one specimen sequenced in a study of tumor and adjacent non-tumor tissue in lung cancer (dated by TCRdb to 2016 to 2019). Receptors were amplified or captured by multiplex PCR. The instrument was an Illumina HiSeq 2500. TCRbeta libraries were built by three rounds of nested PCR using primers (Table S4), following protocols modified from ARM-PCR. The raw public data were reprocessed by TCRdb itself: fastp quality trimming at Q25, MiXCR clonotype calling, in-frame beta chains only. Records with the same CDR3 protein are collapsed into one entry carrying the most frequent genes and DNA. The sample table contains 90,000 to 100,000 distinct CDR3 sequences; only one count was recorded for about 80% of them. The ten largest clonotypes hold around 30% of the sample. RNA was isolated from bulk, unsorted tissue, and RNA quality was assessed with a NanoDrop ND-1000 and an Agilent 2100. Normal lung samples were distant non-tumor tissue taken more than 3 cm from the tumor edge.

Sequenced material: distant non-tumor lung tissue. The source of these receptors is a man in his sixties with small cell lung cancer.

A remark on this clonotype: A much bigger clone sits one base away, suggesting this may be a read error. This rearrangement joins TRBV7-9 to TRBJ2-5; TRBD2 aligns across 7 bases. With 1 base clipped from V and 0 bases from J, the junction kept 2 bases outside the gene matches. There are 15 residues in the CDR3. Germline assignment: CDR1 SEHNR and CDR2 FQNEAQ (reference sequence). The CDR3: CASSLGAGDQETQYF. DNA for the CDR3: TGTGCCAGCAGCTTAGGGGCGGGAGACCAAGAGACCCAGTACTTC.

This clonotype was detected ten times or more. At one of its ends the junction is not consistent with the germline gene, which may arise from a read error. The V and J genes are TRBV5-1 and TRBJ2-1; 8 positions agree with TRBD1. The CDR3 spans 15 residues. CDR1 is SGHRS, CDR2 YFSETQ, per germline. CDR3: CASSLKDRVGNEQSF. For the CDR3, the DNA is TGCGCCAGCAGCTTGAAGGACAGGGTTGGGAATGAGCAGTCCTTC.

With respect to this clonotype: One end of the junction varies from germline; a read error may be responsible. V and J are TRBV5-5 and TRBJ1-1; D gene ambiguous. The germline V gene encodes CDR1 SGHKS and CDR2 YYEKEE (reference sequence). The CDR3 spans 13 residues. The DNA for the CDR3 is TGTGCCAACAGCTTGTCATCGAACACTAAAGCTTTCTTT. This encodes CANSLSSNTKAFF.

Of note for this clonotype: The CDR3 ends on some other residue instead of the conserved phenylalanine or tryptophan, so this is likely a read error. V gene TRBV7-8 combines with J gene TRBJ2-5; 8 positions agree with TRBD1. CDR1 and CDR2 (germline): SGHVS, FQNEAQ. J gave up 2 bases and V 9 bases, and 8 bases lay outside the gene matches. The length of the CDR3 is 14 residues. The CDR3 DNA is TGTGCCAGTAGCACAGACAGGGGACAAGAGACCCAGTACTTA. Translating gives CASSTDRGQETQYL.

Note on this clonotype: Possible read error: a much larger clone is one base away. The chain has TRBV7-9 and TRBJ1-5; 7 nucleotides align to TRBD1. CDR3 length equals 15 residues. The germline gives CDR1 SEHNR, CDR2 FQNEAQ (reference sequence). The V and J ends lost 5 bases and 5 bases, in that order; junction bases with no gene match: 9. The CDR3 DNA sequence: TGTGCCAGCAGCGTCGGACAGGCGGAGGATCAGCCCCAGCATTTT. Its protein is CASSVGQAEDQPQHF.

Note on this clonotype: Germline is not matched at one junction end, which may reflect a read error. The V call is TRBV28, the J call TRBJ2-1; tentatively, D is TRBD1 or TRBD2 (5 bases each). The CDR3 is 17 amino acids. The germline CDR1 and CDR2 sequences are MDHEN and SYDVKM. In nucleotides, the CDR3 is TGTGCCACCAGTGGTACCTCCGGGGCCAGCTCCTACAATGAGCAGTTCTTC. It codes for CATSGTSGASSYNEQFF.

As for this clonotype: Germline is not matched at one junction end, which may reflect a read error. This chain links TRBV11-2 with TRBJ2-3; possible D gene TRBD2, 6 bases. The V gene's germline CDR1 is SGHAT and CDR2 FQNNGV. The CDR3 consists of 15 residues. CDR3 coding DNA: TGTGCCATCAGCTCCGGAGGGATTGCAGGATATACGCAGTATTTT. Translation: CAISSGGIAGYTQYF.

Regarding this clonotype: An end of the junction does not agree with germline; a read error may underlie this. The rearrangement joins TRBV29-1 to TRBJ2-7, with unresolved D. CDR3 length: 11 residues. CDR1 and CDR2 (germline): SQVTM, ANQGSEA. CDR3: CSVDSGYVQYF. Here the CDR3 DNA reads TGCAGCGTTGATTCAGGCTACGTGCAGTACTTC.

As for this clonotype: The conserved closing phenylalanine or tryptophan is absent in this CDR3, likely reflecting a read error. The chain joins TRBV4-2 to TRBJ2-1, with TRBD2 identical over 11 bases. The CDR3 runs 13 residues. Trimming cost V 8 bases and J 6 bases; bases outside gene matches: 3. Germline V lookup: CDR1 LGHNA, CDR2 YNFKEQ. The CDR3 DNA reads TGTGCCAGCGGGACTAGCGGAAGCAATGAGCAGTTCTTA. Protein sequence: CASGTSGSNEQFL.

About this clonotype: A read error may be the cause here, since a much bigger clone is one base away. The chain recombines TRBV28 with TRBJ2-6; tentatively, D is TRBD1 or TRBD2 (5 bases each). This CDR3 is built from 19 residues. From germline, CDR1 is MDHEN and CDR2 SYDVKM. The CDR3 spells CASSFLEWDRSSGVNVLTF. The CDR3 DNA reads TGTGCCAGCAGTTTTCTAGAGTGGGACCGGAGCTCTGGGGTCAACGTCCTGACTTTC. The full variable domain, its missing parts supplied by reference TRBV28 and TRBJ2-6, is DVKVTQSSRYLVKRTGEKVFLECVQDMDHENMFWYRQDPGLGLRLIYFSYDVKMKEKGDIPEGYSVSREKKERFSLILESASTNQTSMYLCASSFLEWDRSSGVNVLTFGAGSRLTVL.

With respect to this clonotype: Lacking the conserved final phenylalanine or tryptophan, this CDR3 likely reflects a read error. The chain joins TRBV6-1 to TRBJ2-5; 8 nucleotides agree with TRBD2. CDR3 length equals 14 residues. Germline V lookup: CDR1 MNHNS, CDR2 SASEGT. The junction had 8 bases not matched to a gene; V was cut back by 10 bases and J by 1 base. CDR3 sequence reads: CANSRGGVQETQYS. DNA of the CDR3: TGTGCCAACTCCCGGGGGGGAGTCCAAGAGACCCAGTACTCC.

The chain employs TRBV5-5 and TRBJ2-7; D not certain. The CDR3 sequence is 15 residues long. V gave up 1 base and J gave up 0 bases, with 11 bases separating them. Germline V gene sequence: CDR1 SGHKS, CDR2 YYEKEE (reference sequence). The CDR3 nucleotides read TGTGCCAGCAGCTTGTGGGTGGGGTCCTCCTACGAGCAGTACTTC. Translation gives CASSLWVGSSYEQYF.

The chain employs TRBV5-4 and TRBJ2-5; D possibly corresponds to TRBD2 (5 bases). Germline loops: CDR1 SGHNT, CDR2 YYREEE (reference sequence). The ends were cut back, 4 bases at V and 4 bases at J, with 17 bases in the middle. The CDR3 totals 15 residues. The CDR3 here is CASSLKHWAGETQYF. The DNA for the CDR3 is TGTGCCAGCAGCCTGAAACATTGGGCGGGAGAGACCCAGTACTTC.

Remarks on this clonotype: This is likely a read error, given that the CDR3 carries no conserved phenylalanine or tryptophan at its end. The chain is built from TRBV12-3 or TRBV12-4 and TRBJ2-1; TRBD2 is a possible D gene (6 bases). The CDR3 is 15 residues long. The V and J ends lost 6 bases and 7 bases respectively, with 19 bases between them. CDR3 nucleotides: TGTGCCAGCAGCCCCGCTAGCGCTCCCAGAAATGAGCAGTTCCTC. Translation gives CASSPASAPRNEQFL.

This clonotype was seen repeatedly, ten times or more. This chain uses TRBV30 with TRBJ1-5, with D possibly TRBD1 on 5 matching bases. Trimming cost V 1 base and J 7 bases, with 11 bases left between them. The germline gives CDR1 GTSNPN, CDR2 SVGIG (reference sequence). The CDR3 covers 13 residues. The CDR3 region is CAWSAGGGQPQHF. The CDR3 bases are TGTGCCTGGAGTGCCGGGGGGGGACAGCCCCAGCATTTT.

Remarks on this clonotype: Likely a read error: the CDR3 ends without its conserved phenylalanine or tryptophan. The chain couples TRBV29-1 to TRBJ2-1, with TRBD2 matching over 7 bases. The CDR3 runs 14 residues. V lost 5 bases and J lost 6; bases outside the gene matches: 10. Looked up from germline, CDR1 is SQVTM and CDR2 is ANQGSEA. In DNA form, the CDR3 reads TGCAGCGTTATGTCTGGCGGGAGAACCAATGAGCAGTTCTTA. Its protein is CSVMSGGRTNEQFL.

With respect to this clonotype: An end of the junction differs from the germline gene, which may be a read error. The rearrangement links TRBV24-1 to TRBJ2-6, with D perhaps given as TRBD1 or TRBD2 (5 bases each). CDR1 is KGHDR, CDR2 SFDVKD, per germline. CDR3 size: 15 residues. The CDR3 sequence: CATGDLSSGANVMTF. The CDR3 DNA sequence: TGTGCCACCGGTGACCTCAGCTCCGGGGCCAACGTCATGACTTTC.

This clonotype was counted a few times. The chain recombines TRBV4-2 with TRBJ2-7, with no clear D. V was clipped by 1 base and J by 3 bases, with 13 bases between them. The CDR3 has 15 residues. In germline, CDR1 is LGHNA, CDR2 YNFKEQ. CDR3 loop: CASSQALTGLYEQYF. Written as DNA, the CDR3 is TGTGCCAGCAGCCAAGCCCTTACGGGCCTCTACGAGCAGTACTTC.

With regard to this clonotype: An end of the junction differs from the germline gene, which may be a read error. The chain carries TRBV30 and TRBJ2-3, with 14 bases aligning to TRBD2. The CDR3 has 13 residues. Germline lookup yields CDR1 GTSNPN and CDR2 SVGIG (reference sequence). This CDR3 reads CAWTSGRTDMQYF. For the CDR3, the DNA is TGTGCATGGACTAGCGGGAGGACAGATATGCAGTATTTT.

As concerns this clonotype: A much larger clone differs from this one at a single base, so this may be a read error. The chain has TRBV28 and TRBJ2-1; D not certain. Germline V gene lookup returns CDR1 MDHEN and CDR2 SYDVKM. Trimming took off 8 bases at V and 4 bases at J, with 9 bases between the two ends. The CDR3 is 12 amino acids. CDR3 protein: CASVTSYNEQFF. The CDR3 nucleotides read TGTGCCAGCGTCACCTCTTACAATGAGCAGTTCTTC.

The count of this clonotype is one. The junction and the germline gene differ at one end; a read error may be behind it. This CDR3 is CASSSTGYYGFTF. In DNA, the CDR3 is TGTGCCAGCAGTTCGACAGGGTATTATGGCTTCACCTTC. The chain uses TRBV6-5 and TRBJ1-2; 7 bases agree with TRBD1. The germline CDR1 and CDR2 sequences are MNHEY and SVGAGI. The CDR3 has 13 residues.

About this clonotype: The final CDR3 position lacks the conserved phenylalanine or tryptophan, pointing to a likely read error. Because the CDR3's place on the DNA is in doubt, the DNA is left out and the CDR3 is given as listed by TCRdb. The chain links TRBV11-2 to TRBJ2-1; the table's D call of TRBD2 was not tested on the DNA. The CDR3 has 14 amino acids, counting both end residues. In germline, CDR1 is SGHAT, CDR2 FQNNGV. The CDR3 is CASRKRQGDNEQSL.

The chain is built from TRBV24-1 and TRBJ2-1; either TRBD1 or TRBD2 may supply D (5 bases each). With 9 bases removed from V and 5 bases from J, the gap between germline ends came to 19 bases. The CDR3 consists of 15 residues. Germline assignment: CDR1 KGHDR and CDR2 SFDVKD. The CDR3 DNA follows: TGTGCCACCTCCCCTCTGGGGGTTGGCAACAATGAGCAGTTCTTC. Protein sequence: CATSPLGVGNNEQFF.